These T cell receptor beta chains were read from a single sample in a study of T cell repertoires in cytomegalovirus infection. TCRdb processed the reads anew with MiXCR; each CDR3 protein has one entry. The sample contains 160,000 or so distinct CDR3 sequences, around 22% of which appear only once. The sequenced sample consisted of PBMCs. The receptors stem from a human donor in good health (CMV status not recorded). Some clones in this sample may be carry-over from other donors' samples. Each CDR3 is given with its conserved first and last residue. Fields, in order: V gene, D gene, J gene, clone size, CDR3 DNA, CDR3 protein. The D gene is left open where the match is weak. Size tells how often a clone was seen (once, few, many) or the class of an expanded clone, and some rows leave it out.

TRBV11-1	NA	TRBJ2-1	NA	TGTGCCAGCAGCATACAGACAGGCTTCTACAATGAGCAGTTCTTC	CASSIQTGFYNEQFF
TRBV6-6	TRBD2	TRBJ2-7	NA	TGTGCCAGCAGTTACTCAGCGGTAGCGGGAGGCGAGCAGTACTTC	CASSYSAVAGGEQYF
TRBV20-1	NA	TRBJ1-3	NA	TGCAGTGCTAGAGATACTCGGACCGCGTCTGGAAACACCATATATTTT	CSARDTRTASGNTIYF
TRBV7-2	TRBD1	TRBJ1-1	many	TGTGCCAGCAGCGTATACGACAGGGACACTGAAGCTTTCTTT	CASSVYDRDTEAFF
TRBV29-1	TRBD2	TRBJ2-1	NA	TGCAGCGCCGTTCTAGCGGGGGGGCCGAATGAGCAGTTCTTC	CSAVLAGGPNEQFF
TRBV7-9	NA	TRBJ1-1	few	TGTGCCAGCAGCTCGGACGGTTCTGAAGCTTTCTTT	CASSSDGSEAFF
TRBV19	TRBD2	TRBJ2-1	many	TGTGCCAGTAGAAGGACTAGCGGGAGCTCCTACAATGAGCAGTTCTTC	CASRRTSGSSYNEQFF
TRBV6-5	TRBD2	TRBJ2-1	NA	TGTGCCAGCAGCCCCCGTGTTAGCGGGAGCAATGAGCAGTTCTTC	CASSPRVSGSNEQFF
TRBV7-2	TRBD1	TRBJ1-1	many	TGTGCCAGCAGCCTCGAACAGGGGAGAGGCACTGAAGCTTTCTTT	CASSLEQGRGTEAFF
TRBV28	NA	TRBJ2-1	few	TGTGCCAGCAGTCCTGGACTACTGCTTGAGCAGTTCTTC	CASSPGLLLEQFF
TRBV28	TRBD1	TRBJ2-7	NA	TGTGCCAGCAGTCCGATTGACAGGGTCCGGCCGCGGGAGCAGTACTTC	CASSPIDRVRPREQYF
TRBV5-5	TRBD1	TRBJ2-3	NA	TGTGCCAGCAGCTTAGGGGACAGGGGCCCCGCAGATACGCAGTATTTT	CASSLGDRGPADTQYF
TRBV19	NA	TRBJ1-5	NA	TGTGCCAGTAGTATAGAGGGGTATCAGCCCCAGCATTTT	CASSIEGYQPQHF
TRBV19	TRBD2	TRBJ2-1	few	TGTGCCAGTAGTATAGGGGGGACTAGCGGGAGTAATGAGCAGTTCTTC	CASSIGGTSGSNEQFF
TRBV3-1	NA	TRBJ1-1	NA	TGTGCCAGCAGCCGCAACCCGATGCCGGGACGGGGATTGGTTTTCTTT	CASSRNPMPGRGLVFF
TRBV7-8	TRBD1	TRBJ1-1	many	TGTGCCAGCAGCCTCACAGGGGTCATGAACACTGAAGCTTTCTTT	CASSLTGVMNTEAFF
TRBV28	TRBD1	TRBJ1-2	NA	TGTGCCAGCAGTCGCGATCTGCAGGGGGCGCAGGTAACTGGCTACACCTTC	CASSRDLQGAQVTGYTF
TRBV12-3/TRBV12-4	NA	TRBJ1-3	NA	TGTGCCAGCAAAGACGGGGGAAGCGGAAACACCATATATTTT	CASKDGGSGNTIYF
TRBV7-9	NA	TRBJ2-7	once	TGTGCCAGCAGCTTAGGAAGGAGCCTCTACGAGCAGTACTTC	CASSLGRSLYEQYF
TRBV6-1	TRBD2	TRBJ2-1	NA	TGTGCCAGCAGTCTACGTCCTAGCGGGACCCCCAATGAGCAGTTCTTC	CASSLRPSGTPNEQFF
TRBV12-3/TRBV12-4	NA	TRBJ1-1	NA	TGTGCCAGCAGTTTTACAGGGATCCACACTGAAGCTTTCTTT	CASSFTGIHTEAFF
TRBV6-6	NA	TRBJ2-3	NA	TGTGCCAGCAGTACACCGGTCGATACGCAGTATTTT	CASSTPVDTQYF
TRBV6-1	NA	TRBJ1-5	few	TGTGCCAGCAGTGAACCCCCGATTGGGGCCTCCCCCTATAGCAATCAGCCCCAGCATTTT	CASSEPPIGASPYSNQPQHF
TRBV5-6	NA	TRBJ1-3	NA	TGTGCCAGCAGAGAGGGGGGACAAGCTGGAAACACCATATATTTT	CASREGGQAGNTIYF
TRBV19	TRBD1	TRBJ1-1	NA	TGTGCCAGTAGTCCCGAACCAGGGGGAGCCACTGAAGCTTTCTTT	CASSPEPGGATEAFF
TRBV7-9	TRBD2	TRBJ2-3	many	TGTGCCAGCAGCCTGACTAGCGGGGGGCGCACAGATACGCAGTATTTT	CASSLTSGGRTDTQYF
TRBV5-4	NA	TRBJ2-3	NA	TGTGCCAGCAGCTCCGGACCCAACAGGGATACGCAGTATTTT	CASSSGPNRDTQYF
TRBV5-4	TRBD2	TRBJ2-5	few	TGTGCCAGCAGCGGGACTAGCGGGCCTCAAGAGACCCAGTACTTC	CASSGTSGPQETQYF
TRBV4-3	TRBD1	TRBJ1-2	many	TGCGCCAGCAGCCAAGGAACCGGGACAGGGCGAGGCTACACCTTC	CASSQGTGTGRGYTF
TRBV7-2	NA	TRBJ1-2	many	TGTGCCAGCAGCTCCCCCCAGGCCGATGGCTACACCTTC	CASSSPQADGYTF
TRBV29-1	NA	TRBJ2-3	NA	TGCAGCGCCTTGAGGAGCCGCACAGATACGCAGTATTTT	CSALRSRTDTQYF
TRBV7-9	NA	TRBJ1-2	NA	TGTGCCAGCAGCGCCCCAGGGGATATAAACTATGGCTACAACTTC	CASSAPGDINYGYNF
TRBV28	NA	TRBJ2-7	NA	TGTGCCAGCAGTTTTGTGAGGTCCTACGAGCAGTACTTC	CASSFVRSYEQYF
TRBV7-9	NA	TRBJ2-5	many	TGTGCCAGCAGCTTAGGCGGAGCCGGGACCCAGTACTTC	CASSLGGAGTQYF
TRBV29-1	NA	TRBJ2-5	NA	TGCAGCGTTGCCCCCGTAATAACCGTCAAAGAGACCCAGTACTTC	CSVAPVITVKETQYF
TRBV7-2	TRBD2	TRBJ2-1	many	TGTGCCAGCAGCTTAGTTTCTGGCCGGGGGGGCCGGAATGAGCAGTTCTTC	CASSLVSGRGGRNEQFF
TRBV28	NA	TRBJ2-7	few	TGTGCCAGCAGTGAGACAGGCTCCTCCTACGAGCAGTACTTC	CASSETGSSYEQYF
TRBV28	TRBD1	TRBJ1-1	few	TGTGCCAGCAGTCTCCAGGGGGCATATACTGAAGCTTTCTTT	CASSLQGAYTEAFF
TRBV7-2	TRBD1	TRBJ1-2	many	TGTGCCAGCCAGCTTACGGTTTCAGGGGGTGACTATGGCTACACCTTC	CASQLTVSGGDYGYTF
TRBV28	NA	TRBJ1-4	NA	TGTGCCAGCAGTTCCATTACAGTTAATGAAAAACTGTTTTTT	CASSSITVNEKLFF
TRBV28	TRBD1	TRBJ2-1	NA	TGTGCCAGCAGCTACGACAGGGCGGTGAAGAGACAGTTCTTC	CASSYDRAVKRQFF
TRBV12-3/TRBV12-4	NA	TRBJ1-5	NA	TGTGCCAGCAGTTTAACGGGGCCCAATCAGCCCCAGCATTTT	CASSLTGPNQPQHF
TRBV7-2	NA	TRBJ2-2	many	TGTGCCAGCAGCCTCCAACGGAACACCGGGGAGCTGTTTTTT	CASSLQRNTGELFF
TRBV4-1	NA	TRBJ2-1	NA	TGCGCCAGCAGCCGAGATACCGGGACTCGGGATGAGCAGTTCTTC	CASSRDTGTRDEQFF
TRBV7-6	NA	TRBJ2-5	many	TGTGCCAGCAGCTTAGTGACGGGAGTGCAAGAGACCCAGTACTTC	CASSLVTGVQETQYF
TRBV7-2	NA	TRBJ2-2	many	TGTGCCAGCAGCTTAGCCACCCAGGCGAACACCGGGGAGCTGTTTTTT	CASSLATQANTGELFF
TRBV10-3	TRBD1	TRBJ1-1	many	TGTGCCATCAGTCAAACAGGGGAGGCTTTCTTT	CAISQTGEAFF
TRBV7-7	NA	TRBJ2-7	many	TGTGCTAGCAGCTACGGACGGTCCTACGAGCAGTACTTC	CASSYGRSYEQYF
TRBV25-1	NA	TRBJ2-3	NA	TGTGCCAGCAGTCGGGGACGTACTAGCACAGATACGCAGTATTTT	CASSRGRTSTDTQYF
TRBV3-1	TRBD1	TRBJ2-5	NA	TGTGCCAGCAGCGGTTTCGACAGGGGGCAAGAGACCCAGTACTTC	CASSGFDRGQETQYF
TRBV6-2/TRBV6-3	NA	TRBJ2-1	few	TGTGCCAGCAGTCTGGTGGGCCTTGGGGATGAGCAGTTCTTC	CASSLVGLGDEQFF
TRBV5-1	TRBD1	TRBJ1-5	NA	TGCGCCAGCAGCTTGGCCGGACAGGACAATCAGCCCCAGCATTTT	CASSLAGQDNQPQHF